One T cell receptor beta chain is described in this entry. The antigen is not known. TCR beta CDR3 region amplification was performed from RNA transcripts. The study used the HTBI primer set for a first-round RT-PCR of the TCR CDR3. TCRdb analysed the multiplex PCR reads with MiXCR anew, one entry per CDR3 protein. The sample holds approximately 490,000 distinct CDR3 sequences, about 20% seen once. The entry originates in a study of T cells in Graves' hyperthyroidism and ophthalmopathy. Study-wide findings and caveats: Blood shared most expanded thyroid clonotypes above 0.001.

The sequenced material came from blood. This sequence was found in a woman in her 70s with Graves' ophthalmopathy.

The CDR3, as DNA: TGTGCCAGCAGGCCATCCCCGGGACTAGCGGACGAGGGTGAGCAGTTCTTC. The encoded protein is CASRPSPGLADEGEQFF. The V call is TRBV12-3 or TRBV12-4, the J call TRBJ2-1; 11 bases match TRBD2. Trimming cost V 6 bases and J 9 bases; bases outside gene matches: 16. The CDR3 length is 17 residues.